What follows is one T cell receptor (beta chain) and its context. As yet, its antigen is unknown. This entry comes from a study of cytomegalovirus exposure and HLA in healthy donors. Donors showed nominal health when sampled, although they likely had unrecorded immune exposures. Germline values: CDR1 SGHNT, CDR2 YYREEE (reference sequence). The CDR3 sequence is 14 residues long. Trimming cost V 4 bases and J 4 bases; bases outside gene matches: 6. Study observations and caveats: TCR beta sequences reportedly predicted the HLA-A and HLA-B alleles of most subjects accurately. A prior analysis recorded that most TCR beta V segments were productive about 87% or about 30% of the time.

PCR amplification relied on 60 Vbeta primers (plus 13 Jbeta primers). Measured with immunoSEQ multiplex PCR; TCRdb has only the in-frame clones, and not every one. The repertoire has 150,000 to 200,000 clones, 68% of them found once; the top ten carry roughly 4%. The chain couples TRBV5-4 to TRBJ2-5; the match to TRBD1 covers 8 bases. Sequenced: PBMCs. This TCR was sampled from a woman aged 18-29 years in good health and CMV-seropositive. DNA for the CDR3: TGTGCCAGCAGCGTTGGACAGGGCGGAGAGACCCAGTACTTC. This gives the protein CASSVGQGGETQYF.